This paragraph covers one T cell receptor (beta chain) sequence. Its antigen is still unknown. The germline V gene encodes CDR1 SGHTA and CDR2 FQGNSA. Trimming shortened V by 0 bases and J by 7 bases, and 16 bases separated the two germline ends. This CDR3 is built from 16 residues. Measured with immunoSEQ multiplex PCR; TCRdb has only the in-frame clones, and not every one. The sample records some 130,000 clones, roughly nine tenths being singletons. The data originate from a study of T cell responses to AZD1222 COVID-19 vaccine. Regarding the study as a whole: After the peak T cell response, and only then, were repertoires sampled.

The chain couples TRBV7-2 to TRBJ2-1, with unresolved D. The TCR originated in an adult who received the AZD1222 COVID-19 vaccine. Sample: peripheral blood, taken 28 days after the second AZD1222 dose. For the CDR3, the DNA is TGTGCCAGCAGCTTAGCGCCCACCTGGCCCGGGAATGAGCAGTTCTTC. Its translation is CASSLAPTWPGNEQFF.